Reported below is one TCR beta chain. The repertoire was sequenced with immunoSEQ multiplex PCR; TCRdb's copy has only in-frame clones and lacks some. The top ten clones hold approximately 0.82% of a sample with about 43,000 clones, about 88% of them seen once. The source of the sample is a study of ipilimumab plus nivolumab after autologous stem cell transplantation. Across the study: Typical patient got roughly 5 ipilimumab doses and about eight nivolumab doses (median).

This TCR was recovered from a male donor with multiple myeloma. Source: PBMCs, taken in a trial of ipilimumab plus nivolumab as post-transplant consolidation.

CDR3 in DNA: TGTGCCAGCAGCTTAGGACGGGGGAACACTGAAGCTTTCTTT. Translating gives CASSLGRGNTEAFF. The chain employs TRBV5-6 and TRBJ1-1; D is undetermined. Trimming pared 2 bases from V and 1 base from J, leaving 9 bases between. The CDR3 has 14 residues. Looked up from germline, CDR1 is SGHDT and CDR2 is YYEEEE.